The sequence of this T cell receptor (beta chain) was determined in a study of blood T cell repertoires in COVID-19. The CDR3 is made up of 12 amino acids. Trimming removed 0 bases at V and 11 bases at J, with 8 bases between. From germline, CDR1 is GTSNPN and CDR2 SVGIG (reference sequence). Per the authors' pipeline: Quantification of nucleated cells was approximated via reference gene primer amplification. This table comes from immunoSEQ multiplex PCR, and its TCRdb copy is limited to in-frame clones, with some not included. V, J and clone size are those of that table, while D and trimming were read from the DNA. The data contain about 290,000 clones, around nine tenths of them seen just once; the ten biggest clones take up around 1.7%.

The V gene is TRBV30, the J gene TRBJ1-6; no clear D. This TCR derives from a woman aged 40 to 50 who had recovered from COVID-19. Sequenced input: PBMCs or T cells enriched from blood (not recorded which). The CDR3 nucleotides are TGTGCCTGGAGTGTTCGGGGTCCACCCCTCCACTTT. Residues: CAWSVRGPPLHF. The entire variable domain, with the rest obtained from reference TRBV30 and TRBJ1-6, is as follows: SQTIHQWPATLVQPVGSPLSLECTVEGTSNPNLYWYRQAAGRGLQLLFYSVGIGQISSEVPQNLSASRPQDRQFILSSKKLLLSDSGFYLCAWSVRGPPLHFGNGTRLTVT.